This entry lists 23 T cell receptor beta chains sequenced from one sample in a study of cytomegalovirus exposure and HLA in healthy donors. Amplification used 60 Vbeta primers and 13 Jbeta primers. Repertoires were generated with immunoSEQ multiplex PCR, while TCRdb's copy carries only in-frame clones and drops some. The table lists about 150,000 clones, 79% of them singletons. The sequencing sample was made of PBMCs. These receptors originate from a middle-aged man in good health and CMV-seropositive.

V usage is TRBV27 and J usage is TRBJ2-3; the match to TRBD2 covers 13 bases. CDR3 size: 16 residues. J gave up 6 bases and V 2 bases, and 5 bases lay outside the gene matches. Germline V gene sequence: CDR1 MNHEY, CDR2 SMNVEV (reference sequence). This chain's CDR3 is CASSLGTSGIGDTQYF. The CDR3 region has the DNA TGTGCCAGCAGTTTAGGGACTAGCGGGATTGGGGATACGCAGTATTTT.

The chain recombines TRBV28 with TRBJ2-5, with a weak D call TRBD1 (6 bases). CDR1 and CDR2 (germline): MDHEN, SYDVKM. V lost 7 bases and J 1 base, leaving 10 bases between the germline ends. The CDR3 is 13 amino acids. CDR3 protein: CASTRTAQETQYF. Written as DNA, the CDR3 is TGTGCCAGCACTAGGACAGCCCAAGAGACCCAGTACTTC.

CDR3 loop: CASSSNNEQFF. The CDR3, as DNA: TGTGCCAGCAGCTCAAACAATGAGCAGTTCTTC. The chain is built from TRBV7-9 and TRBJ2-1; D not resolved. Germline assignment: CDR1 SEHNR and CDR2 FQNEAQ (reference sequence). V shed 4 bases and J shed 5 bases, with 3 bases lying between them. The CDR3 consists of 11 residues.

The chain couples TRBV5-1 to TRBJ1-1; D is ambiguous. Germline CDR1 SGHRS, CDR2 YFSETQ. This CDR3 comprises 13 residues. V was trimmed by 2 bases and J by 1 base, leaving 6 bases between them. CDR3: CASSFAENTEAFF. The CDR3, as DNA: TGCGCCAGCAGCTTCGCGGAGAACACTGAAGCTTTCTTT.

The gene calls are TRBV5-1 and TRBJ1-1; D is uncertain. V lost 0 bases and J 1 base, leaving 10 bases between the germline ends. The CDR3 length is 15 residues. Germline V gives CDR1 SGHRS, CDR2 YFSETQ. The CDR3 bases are TGCGCCAGCAGCTTGGATCCGGCGGCGAACACTGAAGCTTTCTTT. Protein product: CASSLDPAANTEAFF.

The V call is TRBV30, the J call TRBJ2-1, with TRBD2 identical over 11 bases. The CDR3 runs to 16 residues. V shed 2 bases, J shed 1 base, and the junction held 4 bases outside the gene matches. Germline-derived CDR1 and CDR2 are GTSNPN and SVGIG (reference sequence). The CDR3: CAWSRGLAESYNEQFF. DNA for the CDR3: TGTGCCTGGAGTAGGGGACTAGCGGAATCCTACAATGAGCAGTTCTTC.

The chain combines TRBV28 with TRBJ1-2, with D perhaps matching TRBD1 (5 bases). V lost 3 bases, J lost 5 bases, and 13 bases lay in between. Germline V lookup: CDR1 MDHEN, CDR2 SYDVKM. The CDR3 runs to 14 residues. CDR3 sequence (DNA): TGTGCCAGCAGTTTTAGCAGGGCCCTTTATGGCTACACCTTC. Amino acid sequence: CASSFSRALYGYTF.

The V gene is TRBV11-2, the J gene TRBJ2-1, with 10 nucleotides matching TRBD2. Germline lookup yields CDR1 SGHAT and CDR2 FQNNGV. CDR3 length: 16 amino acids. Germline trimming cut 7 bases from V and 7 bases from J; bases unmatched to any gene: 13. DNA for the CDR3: TGTGCCAGCACCAATCTAGCGGGAGAAGGTTGGAATGAGCAGTTCTTC. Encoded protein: CASTNLAGEGWNEQFF.

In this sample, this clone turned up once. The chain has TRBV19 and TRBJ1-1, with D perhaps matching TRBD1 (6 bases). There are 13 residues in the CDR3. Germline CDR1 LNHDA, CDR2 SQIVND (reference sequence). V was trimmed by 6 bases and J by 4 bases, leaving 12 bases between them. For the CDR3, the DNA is TGTGCCAGTAGCATAACAGGGTTCACTGAAGCTTTCTTT. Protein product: CASSITGFTEAFF.

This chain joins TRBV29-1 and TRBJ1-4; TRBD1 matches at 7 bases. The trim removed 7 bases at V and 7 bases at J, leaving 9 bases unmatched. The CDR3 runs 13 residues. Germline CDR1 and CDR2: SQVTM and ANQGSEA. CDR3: CSAKTGNREKLFF. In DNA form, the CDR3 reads TGCAGCGCTAAGACAGGGAACCGTGAAAAACTGTTTTTT.

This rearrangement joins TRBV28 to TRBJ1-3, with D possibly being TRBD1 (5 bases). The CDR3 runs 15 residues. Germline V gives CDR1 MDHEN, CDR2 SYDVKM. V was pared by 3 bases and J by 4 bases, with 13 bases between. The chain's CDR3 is CASSFFGAAGNTIYF. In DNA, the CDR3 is TGTGCCAGCAGTTTCTTTGGGGCGGCGGGAAACACCATATATTTT. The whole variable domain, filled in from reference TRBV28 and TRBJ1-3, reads DVKVTQSSRYLVKRTGEKVFLECVQDMDHENMFWYRQDPGLGLRLIYFSYDVKMKEKGDIPEGYSVSREKKERFSLILESASTNQTSMYLCASSFFGAAGNTIYFGEGSWLTVV.

In nucleotides, the CDR3 is TGTGCCAGCAGCTTGGGACTAGCGCCATACCAAGAGACCCAGTACTTC. Protein: CASSLGLAPYQETQYF. V gene TRBV11-1 combines with J gene TRBJ2-5; 10 bases are shared with TRBD2. This CDR3 spans 16 amino acids. The junction had 4 bases not matched to a gene; V was cut back by 3 bases and J by 0 bases. Germline V gene data show CDR1 as SGHAT and CDR2 as FQDESV (reference sequence).

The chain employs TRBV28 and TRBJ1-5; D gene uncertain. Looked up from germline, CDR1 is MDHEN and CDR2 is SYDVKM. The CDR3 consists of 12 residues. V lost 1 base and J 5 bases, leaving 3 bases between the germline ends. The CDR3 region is CASSLLDQPQHF. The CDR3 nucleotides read TGTGCCAGCAGTTTATTAGATCAGCCCCAGCATTTT. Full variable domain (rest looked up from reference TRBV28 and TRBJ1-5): DVKVTQSSRYLVKRTGEKVFLECVQDMDHENMFWYRQDPGLGLRLIYFSYDVKMKEKGDIPEGYSVSREKKERFSLILESASTNQTSMYLCASSLLDQPQHFGDGTRLSIL.

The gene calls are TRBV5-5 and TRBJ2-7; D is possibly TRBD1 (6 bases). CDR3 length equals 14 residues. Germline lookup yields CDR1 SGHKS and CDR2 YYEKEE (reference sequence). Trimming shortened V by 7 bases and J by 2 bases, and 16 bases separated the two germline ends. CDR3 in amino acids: CASGDSAGAYEQYF. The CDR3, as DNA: TGTGCCAGCGGCGACAGTGCAGGGGCCTACGAGCAGTACTTC.

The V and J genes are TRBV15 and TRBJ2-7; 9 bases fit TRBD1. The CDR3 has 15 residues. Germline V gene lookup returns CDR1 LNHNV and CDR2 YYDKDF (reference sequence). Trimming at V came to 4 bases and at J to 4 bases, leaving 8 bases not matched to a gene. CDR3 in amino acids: CATSKTGTGKYEQYF. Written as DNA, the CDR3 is TGTGCCACCAGCAAAACCGGGACAGGGAAGTACGAGCAGTACTTC. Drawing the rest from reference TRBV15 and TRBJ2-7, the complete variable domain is DAMVIQNPRYQVTQFGKPVTLSCSQTLNHNVMYWYQQKSSQAPKLLFHYYDKDFNNEADTPDNFQSRRPNTSFCFLDIRSPGLGDTAMYLCATSKTGTGKYEQYFGPGTRLTVT.

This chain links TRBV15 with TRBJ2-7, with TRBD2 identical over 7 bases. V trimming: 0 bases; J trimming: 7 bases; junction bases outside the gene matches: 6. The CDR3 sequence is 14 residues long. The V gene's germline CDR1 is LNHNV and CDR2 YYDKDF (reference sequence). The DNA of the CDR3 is TGTGCCACCAGCAGAGATCGGACTAGTTGGGAGCAGTACTTC. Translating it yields CATSRDRTSWEQYF.

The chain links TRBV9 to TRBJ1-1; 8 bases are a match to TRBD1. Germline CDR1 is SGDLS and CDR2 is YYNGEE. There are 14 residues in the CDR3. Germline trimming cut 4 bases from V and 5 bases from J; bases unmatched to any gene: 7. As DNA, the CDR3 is TGTGCCAGCAGCAAAGGACAGGGAATAACTGAAGCTTTCTTT. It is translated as CASSKGQGITEAFF.

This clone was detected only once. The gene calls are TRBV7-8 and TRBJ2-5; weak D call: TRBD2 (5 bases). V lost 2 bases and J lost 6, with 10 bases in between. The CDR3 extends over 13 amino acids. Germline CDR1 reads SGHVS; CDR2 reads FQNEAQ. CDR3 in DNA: TGTGCCAGCAGCTTACAACCGGGGAAGACCCAGTACTTC. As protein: CASSLQPGKTQYF.

The CDR3: CASSPGGTGSIEQYF. For the CDR3, the DNA is TGCGCCAGCAGTCCCGGCGGGACAGGGTCCATCGAGCAGTACTTC. The chain combines TRBV10-1 with TRBJ2-7, with 9 nucleotides matching TRBD1. Per the germline V gene, CDR1 is WNHNN and CDR2 is SYGVQD (reference sequence). This CDR3 has 15 residues. V dropped 5 bases and J dropped 6; count of bases not matched to a gene: 11.

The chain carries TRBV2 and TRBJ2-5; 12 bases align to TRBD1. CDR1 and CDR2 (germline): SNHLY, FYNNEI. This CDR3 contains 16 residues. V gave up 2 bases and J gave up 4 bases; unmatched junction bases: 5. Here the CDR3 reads CASSERGTGGRETQYF. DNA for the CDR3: TGTGCCAGCAGTGAACGCGGGACAGGGGGCCGAGAGACCCAGTACTTC. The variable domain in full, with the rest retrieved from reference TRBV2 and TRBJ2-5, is EPEVTQTPSHQVTQMGQEVILRCVPISNHLYFYWYRQILGQKVEFLVSFYNNEISEKSEIFDDQFSVERPDGSNFTLKIRSTKLEDSAMYFCASSERGTGGRETQYFGPGTRLLVL.

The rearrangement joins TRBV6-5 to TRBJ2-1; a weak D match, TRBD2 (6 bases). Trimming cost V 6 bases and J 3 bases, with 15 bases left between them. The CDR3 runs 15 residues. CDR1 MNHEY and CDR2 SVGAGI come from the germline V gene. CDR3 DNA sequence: TGTGCCAGCAGGTCTCCTAGCGCGCGCTACAATGAGCAGTTCTTC. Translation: CASRSPSARYNEQFF.

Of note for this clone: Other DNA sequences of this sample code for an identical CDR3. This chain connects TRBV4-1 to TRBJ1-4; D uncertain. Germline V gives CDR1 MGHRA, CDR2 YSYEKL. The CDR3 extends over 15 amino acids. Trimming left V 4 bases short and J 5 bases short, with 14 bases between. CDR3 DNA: TGCGCCAGCAGCCGGGAGACAAGACCAAATGAAAAACTGTTTTTT. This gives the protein CASSRETRPNEKLFF.

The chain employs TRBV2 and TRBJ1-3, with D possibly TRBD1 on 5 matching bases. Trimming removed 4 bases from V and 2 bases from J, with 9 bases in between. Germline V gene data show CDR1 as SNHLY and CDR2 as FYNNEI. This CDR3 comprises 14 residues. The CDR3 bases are TGTGCCAGCAGTGGAAGCAGGGCTGGAAACACCATATATTTT. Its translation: CASSGSRAGNTIYF.